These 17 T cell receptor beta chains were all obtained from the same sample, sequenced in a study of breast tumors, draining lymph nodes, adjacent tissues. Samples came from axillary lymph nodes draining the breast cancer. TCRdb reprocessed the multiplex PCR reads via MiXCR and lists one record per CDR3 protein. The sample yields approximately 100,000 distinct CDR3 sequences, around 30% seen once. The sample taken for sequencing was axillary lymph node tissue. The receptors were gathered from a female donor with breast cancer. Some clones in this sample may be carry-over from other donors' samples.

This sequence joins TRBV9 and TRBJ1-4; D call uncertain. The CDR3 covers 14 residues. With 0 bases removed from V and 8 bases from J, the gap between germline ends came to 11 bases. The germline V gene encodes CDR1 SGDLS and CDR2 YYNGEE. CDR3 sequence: CASSVEGSGEKLFF. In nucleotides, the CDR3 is TGTGCCAGCAGCGTAGAAGGGAGTGGGGAAAAACTGTTTTTT. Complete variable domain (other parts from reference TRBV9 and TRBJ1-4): DSGVTQTPKHLITATGQRVTLRCSPRSGDLSVYWYQQSLDQGLQFLIQYYNGEERAKGNILERFSAQQFPDLHSELNLSSLELGDSALYFCASSVEGSGEKLFFGSGTQLSVL.

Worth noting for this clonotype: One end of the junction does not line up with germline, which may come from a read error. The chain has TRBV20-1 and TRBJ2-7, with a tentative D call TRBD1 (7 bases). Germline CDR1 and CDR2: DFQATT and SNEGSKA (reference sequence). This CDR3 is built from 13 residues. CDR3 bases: TGCAGTGCTAGAGGTTCAGGGGGGCACGAGCAGCACTTC. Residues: CSARGSGGHEQHF.

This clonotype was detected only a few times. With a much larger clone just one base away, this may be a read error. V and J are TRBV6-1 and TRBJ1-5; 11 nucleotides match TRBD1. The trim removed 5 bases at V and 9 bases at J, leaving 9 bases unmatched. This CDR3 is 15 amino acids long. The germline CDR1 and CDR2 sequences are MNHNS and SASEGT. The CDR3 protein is CASSRGTGGRMPQHF. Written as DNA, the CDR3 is TGTGCCAGCAGTCGAGGGACAGGGGGACGTATGCCCCAGCATTTT.

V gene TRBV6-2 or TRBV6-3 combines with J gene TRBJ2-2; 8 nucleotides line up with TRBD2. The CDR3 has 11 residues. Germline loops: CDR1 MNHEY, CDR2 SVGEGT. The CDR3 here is CPREGTGELFF. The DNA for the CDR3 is TGTCCTCGGGAGGGAACCGGGGAGCTGTTTTTT.

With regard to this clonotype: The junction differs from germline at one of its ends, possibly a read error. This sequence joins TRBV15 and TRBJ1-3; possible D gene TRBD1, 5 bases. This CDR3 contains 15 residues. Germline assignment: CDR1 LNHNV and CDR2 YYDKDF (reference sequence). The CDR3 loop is CATGRADNSGNTIYF. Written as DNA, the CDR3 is TGTGCCACCGGCAGGGCTGATAACTCTGGAAACACCATATACTTT.

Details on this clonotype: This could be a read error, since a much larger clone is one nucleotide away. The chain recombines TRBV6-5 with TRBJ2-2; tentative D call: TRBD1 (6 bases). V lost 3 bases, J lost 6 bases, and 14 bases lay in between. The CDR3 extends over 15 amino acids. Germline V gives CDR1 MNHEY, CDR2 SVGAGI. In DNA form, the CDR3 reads TGTGCCAGCAGTTATTCCGGGACAAACGCCGGGGAGCTGTTTTTT. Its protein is CASSYSGTNAGELFF.

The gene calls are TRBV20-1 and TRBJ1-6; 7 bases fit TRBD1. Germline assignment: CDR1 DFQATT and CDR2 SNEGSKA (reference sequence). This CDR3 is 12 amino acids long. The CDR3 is CNRPRGQSPLHF. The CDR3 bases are TGCAATAGACCAAGGGGGCAATCACCCCTCCACTTT.

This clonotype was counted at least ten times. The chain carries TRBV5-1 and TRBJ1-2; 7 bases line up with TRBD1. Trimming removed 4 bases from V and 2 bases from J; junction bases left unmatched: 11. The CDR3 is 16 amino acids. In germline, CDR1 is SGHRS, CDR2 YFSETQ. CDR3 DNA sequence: TGCGCCAGCAGCCCATCTCCAGGGGGTGAAAACTATGGCTACACCTTC. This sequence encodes CASSPSPGGENYGYTF.

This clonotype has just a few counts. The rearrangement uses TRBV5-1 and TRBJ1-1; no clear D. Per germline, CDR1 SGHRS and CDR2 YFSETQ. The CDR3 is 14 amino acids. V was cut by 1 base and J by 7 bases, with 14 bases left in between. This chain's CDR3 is CASSLYLDQGEAFF. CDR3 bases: TGCGCCAGCAGCTTGTATCTGGACCAAGGTGAAGCTTTCTTT.

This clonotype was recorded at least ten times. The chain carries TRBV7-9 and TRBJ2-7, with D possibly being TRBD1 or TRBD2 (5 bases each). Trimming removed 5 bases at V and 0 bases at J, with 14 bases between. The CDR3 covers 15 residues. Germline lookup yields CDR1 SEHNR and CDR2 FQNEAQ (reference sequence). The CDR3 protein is CASSVSGTVSYEQYF. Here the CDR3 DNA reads TGTGCCAGCAGCGTGTCCGGGACGGTCTCCTACGAGCAGTACTTC.

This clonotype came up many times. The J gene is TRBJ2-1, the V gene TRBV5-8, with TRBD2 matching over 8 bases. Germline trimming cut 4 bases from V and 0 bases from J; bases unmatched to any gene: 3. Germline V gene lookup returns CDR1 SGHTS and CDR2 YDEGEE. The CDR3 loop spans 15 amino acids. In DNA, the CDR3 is TGTGCCAGCAGCCACAGCGGGAGCTCCTACAATGAGCAGTTCTTC. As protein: CASSHSGSSYNEQFF. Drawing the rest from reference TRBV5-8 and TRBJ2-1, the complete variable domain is EAGVTQSPTHLIKTRGQQATLRCSPISGHTSVYWYQQALGLGLQFLLWYDEGEERNRGNFPPRFSGRQFPNYSSELNVNALELEDSALYLCASSHSGSSYNEQFFGPGTRLTVL.

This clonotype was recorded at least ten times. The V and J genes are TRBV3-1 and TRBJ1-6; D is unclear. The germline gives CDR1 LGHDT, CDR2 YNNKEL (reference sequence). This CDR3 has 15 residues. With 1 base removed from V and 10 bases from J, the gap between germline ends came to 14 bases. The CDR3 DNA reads TGTGCCAGCAGCCAAGGACCGGAAACCCTATCACCCCTCCACTTT. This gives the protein CASSQGPETLSPLHF.

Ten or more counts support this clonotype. The CDR3 here is CASSSGQGGEQYF. DNA for the CDR3: TGTGCCAGCAGCTCCGGACAGGGCGGCGAGCAGTACTTC. The rearrangement joins TRBV7-9 to TRBJ2-7, with TRBD1 matching over 8 bases. The length of the CDR3 is 13 residues. The germline CDR1 and CDR2 sequences are SEHNR and FQNEAQ (reference sequence). The trim removed 4 bases at V and 6 bases at J, leaving 5 bases unmatched.

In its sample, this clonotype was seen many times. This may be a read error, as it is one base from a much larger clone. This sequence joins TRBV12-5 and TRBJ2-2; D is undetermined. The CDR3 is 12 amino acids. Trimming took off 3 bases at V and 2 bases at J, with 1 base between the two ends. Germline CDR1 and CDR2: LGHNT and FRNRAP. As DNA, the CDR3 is TGTGCTAGTGGTTTCAACACCGGGGAGCTGTTTTTT. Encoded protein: CASGFNTGELFF.

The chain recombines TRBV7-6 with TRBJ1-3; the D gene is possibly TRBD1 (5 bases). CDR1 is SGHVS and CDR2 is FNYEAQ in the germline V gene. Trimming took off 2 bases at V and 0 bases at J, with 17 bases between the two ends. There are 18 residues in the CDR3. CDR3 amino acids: CASSLTGSPGGSGNTIYF. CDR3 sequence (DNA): TGTGCCAGCAGCTTAACAGGAAGCCCGGGGGGCTCTGGAAACACCATATATTTT.

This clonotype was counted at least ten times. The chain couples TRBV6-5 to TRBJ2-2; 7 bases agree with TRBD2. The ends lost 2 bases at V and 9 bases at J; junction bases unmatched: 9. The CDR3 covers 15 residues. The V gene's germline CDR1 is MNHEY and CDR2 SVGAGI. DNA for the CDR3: TGTGCCAGCAGTTACGGCTGGCGGGGGTCACGGGAGCTGTTTTTT. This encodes CASSYGWRGSRELFF.

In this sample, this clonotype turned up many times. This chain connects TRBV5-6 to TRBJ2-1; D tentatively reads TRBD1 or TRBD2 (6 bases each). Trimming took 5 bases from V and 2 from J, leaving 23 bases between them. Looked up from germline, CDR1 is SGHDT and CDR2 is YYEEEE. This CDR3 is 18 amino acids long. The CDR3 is CASRFMTGAGLTYNEQFF. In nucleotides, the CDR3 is TGTGCCAGCAGATTCATGACGGGGGCAGGGTTGACCTACAATGAGCAGTTCTTC. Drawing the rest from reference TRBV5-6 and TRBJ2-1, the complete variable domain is DAGVTQSPTHLIKTRGQQVTLRCSPKSGHDTVSWYQQALGQGPQFIFQYYEEEERQRGNFPDRFSGHQFPNYSSELNVNALLLGDSALYLCASRFMTGAGLTYNEQFFGPGTRLTVL.